One sample yielded the 11 T cell receptor beta chains listed below, sequenced in a study of T cell responses to AZD1222 COVID-19 vaccine. Clones were sequenced by immunoSEQ multiplex PCR, and TCRdb holds only the in-frame ones, with some missing. The table has roughly 130,000 clones, 88% seen once. The sequenced sample was peripheral blood, obtained on day 0 of AZD1222 vaccination. All receptors come from an adult in good health.

This chain links TRBV27 with TRBJ1-4, with 8 positions matching TRBD1. Germline-derived CDR1 and CDR2 are MNHEY and SMNVEV (reference sequence). V lost 8 bases, J lost 8 bases, and 7 bases stayed unmatched. This CDR3 spans 13 amino acids. The CDR3 DNA sequence: TGTGCCAGCCGAGGACAGGGAGCCGAAAAACTGTTTTTT. It translates to CASRGQGAEKLFF.

J is TRBJ1-1 and V is TRBV7-3; weak D call: TRBD1 (6 bases). CDR3 length equals 16 residues. Trimming left V 1 base short and J 1 base short, with 13 bases between. Looked up from germline, CDR1 is SGHTA and CDR2 is FQGTGA. CDR3 region: CASSLREGGPNTEAFF. The CDR3 DNA reads TGTGCCAGCAGCTTAAGGGAAGGGGGACCGAACACTGAAGCTTTCTTT. The full variable domain, rest sourced from reference TRBV7-3 and TRBJ1-1, is GAGVSQTPSNKVTEKGKYVELRCDPISGHTALYWYRQSLGQGPEFLIYFQGTGAADDSGLPNDRFFAVRPEGSVSTLKIQRTERGDSAVYLCASSLREGGPNTEAFFGQGTRLTVV.

In DNA, the CDR3 is TGTGCCAGCAGCTTAGGTCGCGGACCCGAAGGCTACACCTTC. Its protein is CASSLGRGPEGYTF. The chain employs TRBV7-2 and TRBJ1-2; D is unresolved. Germline V CDR1 and CDR2: SGHTA, FQGNSA. The V end lost 1 base, the J end lost 8 bases, and 14 bases lay between the germline ends. The CDR3 has 14 amino acids. The entire variable domain, with the rest obtained from reference TRBV7-2 and TRBJ1-2, is as follows: GAGVSQSPSNKVTEKGKDVELRCDPISGHTALYWYRQSLGQGLEFLIYFQGNSAPDKSGLPSDRFSAERTGGSVSTLTIQRTQQEDSAVYLCASSLGRGPEGYTFGSGTRLTVV.

This chain connects TRBV27 to TRBJ2-7; D assignment may be TRBD1 or TRBD2 (5 bases each). The CDR3 totals 15 residues. CDR1 is MNHEY, CDR2 SMNVEV, per germline (reference sequence). Trimming removed 5 bases at V and 0 bases at J, with 14 bases between. For the CDR3, the DNA is TGTGCCAGCAGTCCGACCGGGACGGGCTCCTACGAGCAGTACTTC. This codes for CASSPTGTGSYEQYF.

The chain has TRBV5-1 and TRBJ2-7; 10 positions match TRBD2. The CDR3 totals 18 residues. In germline, CDR1 is SGHRS, CDR2 YFSETQ. V gave up 0 bases and J gave up 1 base; unmatched junction bases: 10. The CDR3, as DNA: TGCGCCAGCAGCTTGGAGACGACTAGCGGGCGCGGATCCTACGAGCAGTACTTC. This codes for CASSLETTSGRGSYEQYF. Full variable domain (missing parts from reference TRBV5-1 and TRBJ2-7): KAGVTQTPRYLIKTRGQQVTLSCSPISGHRSVSWYQQTPGQGLQFLFEYFSETQRNKGNFPGRFSGRQFSNSRSEMNVSTLELGDSALYLCASSLETTSGRGSYEQYFGPGTRLTVT.

The J gene is TRBJ1-5, the V gene TRBV19; D may be TRBD1 (5 bases). The CDR3 contains 15 residues. V was cut by 7 bases and J by 3 bases, with 16 bases left in between. Germline lookup yields CDR1 LNHDA and CDR2 SQIVND (reference sequence). CDR3 sequence: CASTMGGNPNQPQHF. The CDR3 DNA sequence: TGTGCCAGTACAATGGGGGGGAACCCCAATCAGCCCCAGCATTTT.

This clone was detected only once. V is TRBV19 and J is TRBJ2-7; 7 bases agree with TRBD1. In germline, CDR1 is LNHDA, CDR2 SQIVND (reference sequence). The CDR3 loop spans 14 amino acids. J gave up 0 bases and V 9 bases, and 8 bases lay outside the gene matches. CDR3 nucleotides: TGTGCCAGCACCGACAGGGCCAGCTCCTACGAGCAGTACTTC. Translation gives CASTDRASSYEQYF.

CDR3 in amino acids: CASSQEGDTQYF. The CDR3 bases are TGTGCCAGCAGCCAAGAAGGCGATACGCAGTATTTT. The chain carries TRBV3-1 (or the pseudogene TRBV3-2) and TRBJ2-3; no reliable D call. The CDR3 runs to 12 residues. CDR1 and CDR2 (germline): LGHDT, YNNKEL (reference sequence). The germline V and J ends were trimmed by 0 bases and 6 bases, with 4 bases remaining between them.

The V and J genes are TRBV6-5 and TRBJ2-1; possible D gene TRBD2, 5 bases. This CDR3 is 13 amino acids long. The V end was cut by 6 bases, the J end by 1 base, with 7 bases between. In germline, CDR1 is MNHEY, CDR2 SVGAGI. This CDR3 is CASRLGSYNEQFF. The CDR3 coding sequence is TGTGCCAGCAGACTAGGTTCCTACAATGAGCAGTTCTTC.

CDR3 nucleotide sequence: TGTGCTAGTGGTTTGGTCCCATACCCGGGTCCGTACTTC. Translation: CASGLVPYPGPYF. The rearrangement uses TRBV12-5 and TRBJ2-7; no clear D. Germline-derived CDR1 and CDR2 are LGHNT and FRNRAP. The V gene lost 0 bases and the J gene lost 12 bases, with 15 bases spanning the gap. CDR3 length: 13 residues.

The V gene is TRBV20-1, the J gene TRBJ1-5, with a weak D call TRBD1 (6 bases). Germline CDR1 reads DFQATT; CDR2 reads SNEGSKA (reference sequence). Trimming took 3 bases from V and 5 from J, leaving 8 bases between them. The CDR3 is 12 residues long. Here the CDR3 reads CSASSGDQPQHF. The CDR3 nucleotides are TGCAGTGCTAGTTCAGGGGATCAGCCCCAGCATTTT.